The rows below give T cell receptor beta chains drawn from one sample of a study of blood T cell repertoires in COVID-19. The table came from immunoSEQ multiplex PCR; TCRdb's copy has only in-frame clones and leaves some out. The sample has roughly 150,000 clones, 80% seen once. Sample: PBMCs or T cells enriched from blood (not recorded which). These receptors were taken from a woman aged 60-75 years who had recovered from COVID-19. The CDR3 runs from the conserved cysteine through the conserved F or W. A D gene is named only where the DNA matches it firmly. Only some rows state a clone size, as once, few, many or a class for expanded clones.

CDR3nt	CDR3aa	len	abundance	d_gene	j_gene	v_gene
TGTGCCAGCAGCGAACAGAATATCGGCTACACCTTC	CASSEQNIGYTF	12	-	-	TRBJ1-2	TRBV5-5
TGTGCCAGCAGCTCCGGACTTGTAACAGATACGCAGTATTTT	CASSSGLVTDTQYF	14	-	-	TRBJ2-3	TRBV7-2
TGTGCCAGCAGCGTAATGGCGGGCGATGGCTACACCTTC	CASSVMAGDGYTF	13	few	-	TRBJ1-2	TRBV9
TGCGCCAGCAGCCCGGGGTGGGGTAGCGGCACAGATACGCAGTATTTT	CASSPGWGSGTDTQYF	16	-	-	TRBJ2-3	TRBV5-1
TGTGCCAGCAGAACAGGGAACACCGGGGAGCTGTTTTTT	CASRTGNTGELFF	13	-	-	TRBJ2-2	TRBV6-5
TGTGCCAGCAGTTTATCCCCAGGATACTCACCCCTCCACTTT	CASSLSPGYSPLHF	14	-	-	TRBJ1-6	TRBV27
TGTGCCAGCGGACCGGGACTAGCGGGAGATACGCAGTATTTT	CASGPGLAGDTQYF	14	-	TRBD2	TRBJ2-3	TRBV18
TGTGCCAGCAGCAAAGATCAGAACAACACCGGGGAGCTGTTTTTT	CASSKDQNNTGELFF	15	-	-	TRBJ2-2	TRBV21-1
TGCGCCAGCAGCTTGGGGGCGTCTAATGAAAAACTGTTTTTT	CASSLGASNEKLFF	14	-	-	TRBJ1-4	TRBV5-1
TGCAGCGTGTGGACAGGCCTTCAAGAGACCCAGTACTTC	CSVWTGLQETQYF	13	-	TRBD1	TRBJ2-5	TRBV29-1
TGTGCCAGTATCTCAGCCCCCAGGGACACCGGGGAGCTGTTTTTT	CASISAPRDTGELFF	15	-	-	TRBJ2-2	TRBV19
TGTGCCAGCAGCTCCCCGGGACAGGGGGCCGGGGAGCTGTTTTTT	CASSSPGQGAGELFF	15	few	TRBD1	TRBJ2-2	TRBV11-3
TGTGCCAGCTCACCACCAAAAGGCCTAGACTATGGCTACACCTTC	CASSPPKGLDYGYTF	15	-	-	TRBJ1-2	TRBV18
TGTGCCAGCAGCTCCAGGGATTCAGATACGCAGTATTTT	CASSSRDSDTQYF	13	-	-	TRBJ2-3	TRBV13
TGTGCCAGCAGTGTCGCGAACACCGGGGAGCTGTTTTTT	CASSVANTGELFF	13	-	-	TRBJ2-2	TRBV27
TGTGCCAGCAGCCTAGGGACAGGGTCCCCTAACACTGAAGCTTTCTTT	CASSLGTGSPNTEAFF	16	-	TRBD1	TRBJ1-1	TRBV7-8
TGCGCCAGCAGCCTGGTAAACGGTTGGGGGGAGAATGAGCAGTTCTTC	CASSLVNGWGENEQFF	16	once	-	TRBJ2-1	TRBV5-1
TGCGCCAGCAGCCAAAAGGGACTAGGACCATACAATGAGCAGTTCTTC	CASSQKGLGPYNEQFF	16	-	TRBD2	TRBJ2-1	TRBV4-1
TGCGCCAGCAGCCAAGTTTGGAGTGCCTCCTACAATGAGCAGTTCTTC	CASSQVWSASYNEQFF	16	-	-	TRBJ2-1	TRBV4-1
TGTGCCAGCAGTGGTGACAGGGAGGCCACTGAAGCTTTCTTT	CASSGDREATEAFF	14	-	TRBD1	TRBJ1-1	TRBV6-1
TGTGCCAGCAGCGACAGGGATAGGGCCAACGTCCTGACTTTC	CASSDRDRANVLTF	14	-	TRBD1	TRBJ2-6	TRBV7-2
TGTGCCAGCAGCGAGGGAGTGTTGGGCCTCGAGCAGTACTTC	CASSEGVLGLEQYF	14	-	-	TRBJ2-7	TRBV11-3
TGTGCCAGTAGCCCCGCCAGGGGGCGGACTGAAGCTTTCTTT	CASSPARGRTEAFF	14	-	TRBD1	TRBJ1-1	TRBV19
TGTGCCAGCAGCCATGCCAGCCTAGGCTACGAGCAGTACTTC	CASSHASLGYEQYF	14	-	-	TRBJ2-7	TRBV3-1/TRBV3-2
TGCGCCAGCAGCCAAGAAAACAACAATCAGCCCCAGCATTTT	CASSQENNNQPQHF	14	few	-	TRBJ1-5	TRBV4-1
TGTGCCAGTAGTAACATAGGGACAGGTCTAGAAGCTTTCTTT	CASSNIGTGLEAFF	14	-	TRBD1	TRBJ1-1	TRBV19
TGTGCCAGCAGCCAAGGAATCGGGGAATCACCCCTCCACTTT	CASSQGIGESPLHF	14	-	-	TRBJ1-6	TRBV3-1/TRBV3-2
TGTGCCACCTCTTTTTGGGACAGGGATGGCTACACCTTC	CATSFWDRDGYTF	13	once	TRBD1	TRBJ1-2	TRBV2
TGTGCCAGCTCTCTAGCGGGGGGCTTGAACACCGGGGAGCTGTTTTTT	CASSLAGGLNTGELFF	16	few	TRBD2	TRBJ2-2	TRBV19
TGTGCCAGCAGTGAAATTCCCGGGACATCTGGAAACACCATATATTTT	CASSEIPGTSGNTIYF	16	-	-	TRBJ1-3	TRBV2
TGTGCCAGCAGCCAGGGACAGGGGGCAAACGAGCAGTACTTC	CASSQGQGANEQYF	14	-	TRBD1	TRBJ2-7	TRBV5-4
TGTGCCAGCAGCCAAGGAGACTATGGCTACACCTTC	CASSQGDYGYTF	12	-	-	TRBJ1-2	TRBV3-1/TRBV3-2
TGCAGCGTGACCGGGAGGGCTAACTATGGCTACACCTTC	CSVTGRANYGYTF	13	-	-	TRBJ1-2	TRBV29-1
TGTGCCAGCAGTTATGACGGACAGGGGGCGCATGGCTACACCTTC	CASSYDGQGAHGYTF	15	-	TRBD1	TRBJ1-2	TRBV6-2/TRBV6-3
TGTGCCAGCAGCGTAGCGGGGGGACCGCAAGAGACCCAGTACTTC	CASSVAGGPQETQYF	15	-	TRBD2	TRBJ2-5	TRBV9
TGTGCCAGCAGTGTCCCTTGGACAGGGGGCTCTAGCAATCAGCCCCAGCATTTT	CASSVPWTGGSSNQPQHF	18	-	TRBD1	TRBJ1-5	TRBV6-1
TGTGCCAGCACTCGGAGTGCAGATTCTGGGGAGCAGTACTTC	CASTRSADSGEQYF	14	-	-	TRBJ2-7	TRBV9
TGTGCCAGCAGTGAAATAGCGTCTAGCGGGGGATACGAGCAGTACTTC	CASSEIASSGGYEQYF	16	-	TRBD2	TRBJ2-7	TRBV25-1
TGTGCCAGCAGCTTGACTAGCGGGGGGAAGGCCTACAATGAGCAGTTCTTC	CASSLTSGGKAYNEQFF	17	-	TRBD2	TRBJ2-1	TRBV5-4
TGCGCCAGCAGCTTGGGACCAAGCGGGAACACTGAAGCTTTCTTT	CASSLGPSGNTEAFF	15	many	-	TRBJ1-1	TRBV5-1
TGTGCCAGCAGTGCTCCTCAGGGGGCCCCCACCTACGAGCAGTACTTC	CASSAPQGAPTYEQYF	16	-	TRBD1	TRBJ2-7	TRBV27
TGTGCCAGCAGCTTTGGGCTAGCGGGTCTCGAGCAGTACTTC	CASSFGLAGLEQYF	14	-	TRBD2	TRBJ2-7	TRBV7-2
TGTGCCACCAGTGAAGGGACAGGACTCAATCAGCCCCAGCATTTT	CATSEGTGLNQPQHF	15	once	TRBD1	TRBJ1-5	TRBV24-1
TGTGCCAGCCAGAGACAGGGGGCTGAAGCTTTCTTT	CASQRQGAEAFF	12	-	TRBD1	TRBJ1-1	TRBV25-1
TGTGCCAGCAGTACGGGATGGGGGGGCTATGGCTACACCTTC	CASSTGWGGYGYTF	14	-	-	TRBJ1-2	TRBV6-5
TGTGCCAGCACCATAACACTAACAGGGGGGGGGTTGAACACTGAAGCTTTCTTT	CASTITLTGGGLNTEAFF	18	-	TRBD1	TRBJ1-1	TRBV4-2
TGCGCCAGCGGCCCCAGTGAAAAACTGTTTTTT	CASGPSEKLFF	11	-	-	TRBJ1-4	TRBV5-1
TGTGCCAGCAGTTCCGTAGCGGTTGGAGGGGCCAACTACGAGCAGTACTTC	CASSSVAVGGANYEQYF	17	few	-	TRBJ2-7	TRBV27
TGCGCCAGCAGCCGCCGGGACTCGGATAAAGAGACCCAGTACTTC	CASSRRDSDKETQYF	15	-	-	TRBJ2-5	TRBV5-1
TGCGCCAGCAGCTTGGGTTTGGGACTAGTGGGCGAGACCCAGTACTTC	CASSLGLGLVGETQYF	16	many	TRBD2	TRBJ2-5	TRBV5-1
TGCGCCAGCAGCTTACAGGGCCAAGAGACCCAGTACTTC	CASSLQGQETQYF	13	-	-	TRBJ2-5	TRBV5-1
TGTGCCAGCACCACAGGGAACACTGAAGCTTTCTTT	CASTTGNTEAFF	12	few	-	TRBJ1-1	TRBV3-1/TRBV3-2
TGTGCCAGTAGTCAGCGCTACGGGACAGGGGACTACGAGCAGTACTTC	CASSQRYGTGDYEQYF	16	-	TRBD1	TRBJ2-7	TRBV19
TGTGCCAGCAGTGAATATCCCCCGGGCGGCGGAGGGCCTGGCTACACCTTC	CASSEYPPGGGGPGYTF	17	many	-	TRBJ1-2	TRBV25-1
TGTGCCAGCAGCTTGGCGACAGGGAACACTGAAGCTTTCTTT	CASSLATGNTEAFF	14	-	-	TRBJ1-1	TRBV5-6